A single T cell receptor beta chain is shown here with its context. Assay used: immunoSEQ multiplex PCR; TCRdb lists only in-frame clones, some missing. The sample carries about 120,000 clones, 80% to 95% recorded once. The CDR3 sequence is 14 residues long. The V and J ends lost 6 bases and 6 bases, in that order; junction bases with no gene match: 9. The entry originates in a study of control samples from healthy donors and cancer patients. The receptor was derived from a man aged 80 or over with head and neck cancer. The sequencing sample was made of PBMCs. V gene TRBV23-1 combines with J gene TRBJ2-7, with 9 positions matching TRBD1. TRBV23-1 belongs to the ORF category, with a function that is uncertain. CDR3 in amino acids: CASRQDRGVSEQYF. In DNA form, the CDR3 reads TGCGCCAGCAGACAGGACAGGGGAGTTTCCGAGCAGTACTTC.